This TCR beta chain was captured in a study of cytomegalovirus exposure and HLA in healthy donors. The CDR3 extends over 16 amino acids. V shed 3 bases, J shed 4 bases, and the junction held 7 bases outside the gene matches. Germline loops: CDR1 WSHSY, CDR2 SAAADI. This clone was seen a single time. Its antigen is undetermined. PCR was performed using 60 Vbeta and 13 Jbeta primers. Method: immunoSEQ multiplex PCR; TCRdb's copy keeps in-frame clones and lacks some. The sample includes tens of thousands of clones, about 53% seen only once; the top ten take less than 7%. Whole-study findings and limits: Per published accounts, TCR beta sequences correctly predicted the HLA-A and HLA-B alleles of most subjects. Some V segments, TRBV6-2 and TRBV6-3 among them, were indistinguishable and were therefore excluded.

This rearrangement joins TRBV10-2 to TRBJ2-3; 10 nucleotides line up with TRBD1. Sequenced input: PBMCs. The receptor's source is a woman between 40 and 50 years old in good health and CMV-seropositive. The CDR3 protein is CASSDPGTGVSDTQYF. In DNA, the CDR3 is TGCGCCAGCAGTGATCCCGGGACAGGGGTCTCAGATACGCAGTATTTT.